Listed below are T cell receptor beta chains from one sample, sequenced in a study of cytomegalovirus exposure and HLA in healthy donors. Assay used: immunoSEQ multiplex PCR; TCRdb lists only in-frame clones, some missing. The sample holds more than 130,000 clones; about 76% are singletons and the top ten take 3.5% to 4%. The sequenced material came from PBMCs. All receptors come from a man aged 18 to 29 in good health and CMV-seronegative. CDR3s include the opening cysteine and the closing phenylalanine or tryptophan. D genes are given only for firm matches.

j_call	v_call	d_call	cdr3_aa
TRBJ1-1	TRBV5-6	TRBD1	CASSPGQGSTEAFF
TRBJ1-1	TRBV18	TRBD1	CASSPLDRGYPEAFF
TRBJ2-2	TRBV5-6	-	CASSFGWALGDTGELFF
TRBJ1-5	TRBV4-1	TRBD1	CASSQTGLVQPQHF
TRBJ1-2	TRBV27	TRBD1	CASSSLGTGNNGYTF
TRBJ1-6	TRBV11-2	-	CASSLYRDDSPLHF
TRBJ1-2	TRBV6-5	-	CASSIKTRDFYGYTF
TRBJ1-2	TRBV5-1	-	CASSLGAGGDYGYTF
TRBJ2-3	TRBV2	TRBD2	CASRGLAGGPGTQYF
TRBJ1-6	TRBV9	-	CASSVGRGSPLHF
TRBJ1-1	TRBV5-6	-	CASSLGDLNTEAFF
TRBJ2-1	TRBV9	TRBD2	CASSVASSLAGGPDGQFF
TRBJ1-3	TRBV5-4	-	CASSDGPNTGNTIYF
TRBJ2-7	TRBV10-1	-	CASSDSPGSGYEQYF
TRBJ1-1	TRBV29-1	-	CSVNTGHEAFF
TRBJ2-5	TRBV27	TRBD2	CASSLGRVSGETQYF
TRBJ1-1	TRBV29-1	TRBD1	CSVDPLETGGDEAFF
TRBJ2-1	TRBV7-6	-	CASSLLGQFTNEQFF
TRBJ2-6	TRBV6-1	-	CASSENVAGSGANVLTF
TRBJ1-2	TRBV7-2	TRBD1	CASSERLGTANYGYTF
TRBJ1-5	TRBV15	-	CATSRGPNQPQHF
TRBJ1-1	TRBV5-5	-	CASSLATMNTEAFF
TRBJ1-1	TRBV11-2	-	CASSLDRVSTEAFF
TRBJ2-7	TRBV15	TRBD2	CATSGPSGIVYEQYF
TRBJ2-2	TRBV5-4	TRBD2	CASSSGGETGELFF
TRBJ1-1	TRBV11-2	TRBD1	CASSLGQGNTEAFF
TRBJ1-2	TRBV9	-	CASGRGGLYTF